The present T cell receptor beta chain was sequenced within a study of pediatric ulcerative colitis. Study-wide findings and caveats: In rectum, acute severe colitis had expanded clones and less diversity.

CDR1 is SQVTM, CDR2 ANQGSEA, per germline. V lost 3 bases and J 7 bases, leaving 9 bases between the germline ends. The CDR3 runs 12 residues. The repertoire was sequenced with immunoSEQ multiplex PCR; TCRdb's copy has only in-frame clones and lacks some. This sample has 60,000 or so clones, with 77% found just once. As concerns this clone: What it binds is not known.

The J gene is TRBJ1-4, the V gene TRBV29-1; perhaps TRBD1 as D (6 bases). This sequence originates from a boy aged 10-17 years with moderate ulcerative colitis. The specimen was blood. This CDR3 is CSVEGAGEKLFF. The DNA of the CDR3 is TGCAGCGTTGAGGGGGCAGGTGAAAAACTGTTTTTT.